The rows below give T cell receptor beta chains drawn from one sample of a study of blood T cell repertoires in COVID-19. Method: immunoSEQ multiplex PCR; TCRdb's copy keeps in-frame clones and lacks some. The sample has approximately 300,000 clones; around 86% are singletons. Sequencing was carried out using PBMCs or T cells enriched from blood (not recorded which). These receptors were taken from a woman in her late teens or twenties who had recovered from COVID-19. Both conserved end residues are part of each CDR3.

>TRBV13
CASSRTGVANIQYF
>TRBV4-1
CASSASGVIDTQYF
>TRBV18
CASSSRDRAPSTF
>TRBV5-5
CASSLVGFRPNPNTGELFF
>TRBV7-2
CASRNKGTGNHPTQETQYF
>TRBV7-9
CASSLARTGGAGELFF
>TRBV6-6
CASSSGGSGANVLTF
>TRBV3-1/TRBV3-2
CASSPGHFQETQYF
>TRBV5-1
CASSPGTTQDYNEQFF
>TRBV5-5
CASSLCPAGVYEQYF
>TRBV10-1
CASSAQGRETQYF
>TRBV2
CASSLRDRITYNSPLHF
>TRBV27
CASSRTHFGLAGNTDTQYF
>TRBV4-1
CASSHLTERQETQYF
>TRBV30
CAWMGQGTSEAFF
>TRBV5-4
CASSLVAGSGDTEAFF
>TRBV28
CASSLGDRGTLRYGYTF
>TRBV2
CAIEGGFVDNEQFF
>TRBV28
CASSPGTGPNSPLHF
>TRBV5-8
CASSLDGGLNTEAFF
>TRBV2
CASSLATPRGQQTQYF
>TRBV2
CASSGTGVTEAFF
>TRBV28
CASSPPGTGGETQYF
>TRBV10-1
CASSERGLATSSYEQYF
>TRBV3-1/TRBV3-2
CASSLGAGTGELFF
>TRBV7-9
CASSWGQTSGNTIYF